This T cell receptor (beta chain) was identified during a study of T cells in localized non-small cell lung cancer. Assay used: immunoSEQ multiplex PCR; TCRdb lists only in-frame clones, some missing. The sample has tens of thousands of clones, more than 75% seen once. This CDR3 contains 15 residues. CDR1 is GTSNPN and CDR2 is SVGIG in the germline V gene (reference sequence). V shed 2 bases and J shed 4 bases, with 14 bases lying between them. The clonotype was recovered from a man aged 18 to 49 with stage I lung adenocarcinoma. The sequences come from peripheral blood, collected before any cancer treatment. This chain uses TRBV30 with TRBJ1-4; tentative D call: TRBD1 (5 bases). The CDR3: CAWSSPTGGNEKLFF. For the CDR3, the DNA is TGTGCCTGGAGTTCCCCGACGGGGGGTAATGAAAAACTGTTTTTT.